In its sample, the clone carrying this T cell receptor (beta chain) was seen a few times. Its antigen is still unknown. The data derive from a study of cytomegalovirus exposure and HLA in healthy donors. 60 Vbeta and 13 Jbeta primers were used in PCR. Using immunoSEQ multiplex PCR, the repertoire was profiled, and TCRdb retains in-frame clones only, with some absent. The sample lists roughly 120,000 clones; 8% to 10% were seen once. Trimming left V 5 bases short and J 7 bases short, with 12 bases between. Germline V gene data show CDR1 as LNHDA and CDR2 as SQIVND (reference sequence). The CDR3 sequence is 13 residues long. Findings and limits, study-wide: An apparent linkage of common viral pathogens to several of the most significant clusters emerged in a later analysis. Most TCR beta V segments were productive about 87% or about 30% of the time in an earlier analysis. A classifier reportedly called cytomegalovirus status with high sensitivity and specificity. It was confirmed in vitro that a few of the CMV-associated chains were specific for CMV antigens.

Sequencing was performed on PBMCs. The TCR was taken from a man younger than 40 in good health and CMV-seronegative. V gene TRBV19 combines with J gene TRBJ1-5; tentatively, D is TRBD1 (5 bases). The chain's CDR3 is CASSPGGRQPQHF. The CDR3 nucleotides are TGTGCCAGTAGTCCCGGGGGAAGGCAGCCCCAGCATTTT.